The clone carrying this T cell receptor beta chain was counted a few times. Its antigen is currently unknown. This sample was taken from a study of response to subunit inactivated influenza vaccine. Study outcomes and limitations: That few new T cells are recruited by each seasonal influenza vaccination was the authors' suggestion.

Per the germline V gene, CDR1 is DFQATT and CDR2 is SNEGSKA (reference sequence). This CDR3 is built from 13 residues. V was clipped by 2 bases and J by 3 bases, with 8 bases between them. MiXCR, applied by TCRdb to the RT-PCR reads, yields one record per CDR3 protein. The sample shows a few hundred thousand distinct CDR3 sequences, 20% to 25% of them seen only once. This sequence originates from a man aged 45 to 75 who received an inactivated influenza vaccine. Sequencing was performed on PBMCs from blood, taken less than 22 months after vaccination. The V call is TRBV20-1, the J call TRBJ1-5; no clear D gene. CDR3: CSARSTNNQPQHF. CDR3 coding DNA: TGCAGTGCTAGAAGCACCAACAATCAGCCCCAGCATTTT.